This T cell receptor (beta chain) comes out of a study of graft-versus-host responses after intestinal transplantation. Turning to the study itself: Among the recipients, all got anti-thymocyte globulin induction and then tacrolimus and steroids for about three years.

For this clone: The target antigen is unknown.

Here immunoSEQ multiplex PCR was the method, and the copy in TCRdb shows in-frame clones only, minus some. Of roughly 97,000 clones detected, 90% appear once; the ten largest clones hold 15% to 20%. This CDR3 contains 11 residues. Germline CDR1 and CDR2: SGHVS and FQNEAQ. V was shortened by 1 base and J by 10 bases, with 5 bases between the two germline ends. Study-wide findings and caveats: There were GvH clones found in recipient marrow, and some of them appeared first in ileum or blood. Peak GvH clone levels in circulation were associated with early post-transplant HvG declines.

The receptor was derived from a human patient who received an intestinal transplant, so some T cells may come from the graft donor. V gene TRBV7-8 combines with J gene TRBJ2-1; D call uncertain. The material sequenced was PBMCs, taken roughly 450 days after intestinal transplant. Here the CDR3 reads CASSLGGEQFF. The CDR3 DNA is TGTGCCAGCAGCTTAGGGGGAGAGCAGTTCTTC.